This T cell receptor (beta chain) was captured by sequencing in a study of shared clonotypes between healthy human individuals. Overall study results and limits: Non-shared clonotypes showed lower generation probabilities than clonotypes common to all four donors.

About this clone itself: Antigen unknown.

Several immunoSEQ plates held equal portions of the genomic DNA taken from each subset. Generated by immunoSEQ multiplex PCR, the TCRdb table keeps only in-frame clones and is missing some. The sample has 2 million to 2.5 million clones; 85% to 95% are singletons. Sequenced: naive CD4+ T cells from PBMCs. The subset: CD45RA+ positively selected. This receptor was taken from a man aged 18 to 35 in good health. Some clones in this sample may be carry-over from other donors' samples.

CDR3 sequence reads: CASSLTTGQGGTIYF. CDR3 DNA sequence: TGCGCCAGCAGCTTGACGACGGGACAGGGAGGAACCATATATTTT. This chain connects TRBV5-1 to TRBJ1-3, with 9 bases lining up with TRBD1. The germline CDR1 and CDR2 sequences are SGHRS and YFSETQ. The CDR3 sequence is 15 residues long. With V trimmed by 1 base and J by 10 bases, 9 bases remained unmatched.